Below, 24 T cell receptor beta chains from the same sample are listed, as sequenced in a study of T cells in Graves' hyperthyroidism and ophthalmopathy (dated by TCRdb to about 2019). Library construction relied on multiplex PCR. TCRdb shows the sequencer as Illumina HiSeq 2000. TCR beta CDR3 regions were amplified from RNA transcripts. A first-round RT-PCR of the TCR CDR3 used the HTBI primer set with the Qiagen OneStep RT-PCR kit. TCRdb reanalyzed the raw reads on its own, using fastp at Q25 for trimming and MiXCR for clone calling, and kept in-frame beta chains. Here each entry gathers all rows of one CDR3 protein and keeps the most common genes and DNA. The sample table holds around 34,000 distinct CDR3 sequences, of which around 52% were seen once. The ten largest clones capture roughly 25% of the sample. The sequenced sample was blood. Source of these receptors: a woman in her thirties or forties with Graves' ophthalmopathy.

This clonotype was detected many times. V usage is TRBV6-1 and J usage is TRBJ2-1; D tentatively fits TRBD1 or TRBD2 (5 bases each). Germline V gene data show CDR1 as MNHNS and CDR2 as SASEGT. Trimming pared 2 bases from V and 6 bases from J, leaving 17 bases between. The length of the CDR3 is 16 residues. As DNA, the CDR3 is TGTGCCAGCAGTGAACAAGGGACGGTCTCGGGCAATGAGCAGTTCTTC. Protein: CASSEQGTVSGNEQFF.

CDR3 sequence reads: CASSLGTGVTEAFF. For the CDR3, the DNA is TGCGCCAGCAGCTTGGGGACAGGGGTAACGGAAGCTTTCTTT. The chain combines TRBV5-1 with TRBJ1-1; 9 bases align to TRBD1. After removal of 0 bases from V and 8 bases from J, the junction contained 5 bases not matched to a gene. CDR1 is SGHRS and CDR2 is YFSETQ in the germline V gene. This CDR3 has 14 residues.

The sample holds many counts of this clonotype. This chain joins TRBV20-1 and TRBJ1-5; D is ambiguous. The CDR3 is 14 residues long. The V and J ends lost 1 base and 6 bases respectively, with 13 bases between them. The germline V gene has CDR1 DFQATT and CDR2 SNEGSKA (reference sequence). CDR3 protein: CSARGGDGSQPQHF. The CDR3 DNA is TGCAGTGCTAGAGGTGGTGACGGCAGTCAGCCCCAGCATTTT.

This chain joins TRBV28 and TRBJ2-5; TRBD1 is a possible D gene (6 bases). V was trimmed by 6 bases and J by 9 bases, leaving 17 bases between them. Looked up from germline, CDR1 is MDHEN and CDR2 is SYDVKM. This CDR3 has 13 amino acids. CDR3: CASRGQFNQPQYF. The CDR3, as DNA: TGTGCCAGCAGAGGACAGTTCAATCAGCCCCAGTACTTC.

This clonotype was found many times. The V gene is TRBV6-6, the J gene TRBJ2-7; 10 positions match TRBD2. Germline V lookup: CDR1 MNHNY, CDR2 SVGAGI (reference sequence). The CDR3 contains 16 residues. With V trimmed by 2 bases and J by 2 bases, 6 bases remained unmatched. This chain's CDR3 is CASSYPGLANAYEQYF. The DNA of the CDR3 is TGTGCCAGCAGTTACCCGGGACTAGCGAACGCCTACGAGCAGTACTTC.

The chain joins TRBV20-1 to TRBJ2-2; 8 bases match TRBD2. This CDR3 contains 14 residues. Germline lookup yields CDR1 DFQATT and CDR2 SNEGSKA (reference sequence). The CDR3 reads CSLNSGVNTGELFF. CDR3 DNA: TGCAGCTTGAATAGCGGGGTGAACACCGGGGAGCTGTTTTTT.

J is TRBJ1-2 and V is TRBV2; D gene uncertain. The length of the CDR3 is 14 residues. Trimming removed 2 bases from V and 4 bases from J, with 11 bases in between. Germline-derived CDR1 and CDR2 are SNHLY and FYNNEI. CDR3 sequence (DNA): TGTGCCAGCAGTGAACTAACAGTTGGCTATGGCTACACCTTC. This translates into CASSELTVGYGYTF.

This clonotype was detected only a few times. The chain carries TRBV2 and TRBJ1-2; 12 positions match TRBD1. V trimming: 10 bases; J trimming: 6 bases; junction bases outside the gene matches: 3. CDR3 length equals 12 residues. Germline lookup yields CDR1 SNHLY and CDR2 FYNNEI. CDR3 protein: CAKGQGADGYTF. CDR3 bases: TGTGCCAAGGGACAGGGGGCGGATGGCTACACCTTC.

This clonotype was recorded at least ten times. The chain couples TRBV27 to TRBJ1-6; 7 bases match TRBD1. J was trimmed by 3 bases and V by 0 bases; bases with no gene match: 5. The germline V gene has CDR1 MNHEY and CDR2 SMNVEV (reference sequence). The CDR3 is 17 amino acids. CDR3 amino acids: CASSLSARGLYNSPLHF. The CDR3 region has the DNA TGTGCCAGCAGTTTATCTGCGAGGGGGCTCTATAATTCACCCCTCCACTTT.

This sequence joins TRBV5-1 and TRBJ2-3; D is possibly TRBD1 or TRBD2 (6 bases each). V was cut by 2 bases and J by 2 bases, with 9 bases left in between. Germline CDR1 reads SGHRS; CDR2 reads YFSETQ. This CDR3 contains 14 residues. In DNA form, the CDR3 reads TGCGCCAGCAGCTTAAGGGGGGTCACAGATACGCAGTATTTT. This translates into CASSLRGVTDTQYF.

This clonotype occurred many times. This chain links TRBV5-1 with TRBJ2-1; 15 bases agree with TRBD2. There are 16 residues in the CDR3. Per the germline V gene, CDR1 is SGHRS and CDR2 is YFSETQ. V lost 0 bases, J lost 7 bases, and 2 bases stayed unmatched. Here the CDR3 reads CASSLGGLAGGNEQFF. DNA for the CDR3: TGCGCCAGCAGCTTGGGGGGACTAGCGGGAGGAAATGAGCAGTTCTTC.

This clonotype was counted only a few times. The V gene is TRBV6-5, the J gene TRBJ1-3, with unresolved D. Germline V CDR1 and CDR2: MNHEY, SVGAGI. This CDR3 contains 19 residues. Between the trimmed V and J ends, which lost 0 bases and 0 bases, there was a span of 18 bases. CDR3 coding DNA: TGTGCCAGCAGTTACTCGGCGGATCTCGGCCGATTCTCTGGAAACACCATATATTTT. Protein product: CASSYSADLGRFSGNTIYF.

To note about this clonotype: The CDR3 end shows no conserved phenylalanine or tryptophan, and so a read error is likely. This chain uses TRBV5-1 with TRBJ2-3; tentatively, D is TRBD2 (5 bases). In germline, CDR1 is SGHRS, CDR2 YFSETQ. The CDR3 totals 15 residues. CDR3 loop: CAGSLRPEGADTQYI. The CDR3 DNA sequence: TGCGCCGGCAGCTTACGCCCAGAGGGCGCAGATACGCAGTATATT.

There are a few counts of this clonotype. This is likely a read error, given that the CDR3 carries no conserved phenylalanine or tryptophan at its end. Because the CDR3's place on the DNA is in doubt, the DNA is left out and the CDR3 is given as listed by TCRdb. This chain connects TRBV25-1 to TRBJ1-3. Counting both end residues, the CDR3 totals 8 amino acids. Germline lookup yields CDR1 MGHDK and CDR2 SYGVNS. The chain's CDR3 is CASRGGLA.

The rearrangement joins TRBV29-1 to TRBJ2-7; 12 bases are shared with TRBD1. J lost 7 bases, V lost 7 bases, and 23 bases had no gene match. Germline CDR1 reads SQVTM; CDR2 reads ANQGSEA. CDR3 length: 18 amino acids. The CDR3: CSGGTGTGGGLPCWEQYF. CDR3 DNA sequence: TGCAGCGGGGGAACCGGGACAGGGGGCGGACTACCTTGCTGGGAGCAGTACTTC.

This clonotype was seen repeatedly, ten times or more. The V and J genes are TRBV12-3 or TRBV12-4 and TRBJ1-1, with D possibly TRBD1 on 5 matching bases. Trimming took 8 bases from V and 5 from J, leaving 18 bases between them. The CDR3 extends over 14 amino acids. CDR3 loop: CASELTDTRTEAFF. CDR3 nucleotides: TGTGCCAGCGAACTCACGGACACCAGGACTGAAGCTTTCTTT.

With respect to this clonotype: This likely comes from a read error, as the CDR3 has no conserved phenylalanine or tryptophan at its end. The chain uses TRBV12-3 or TRBV12-4 and TRBJ1-1; D remains unclear. With 9 bases removed from V and 1 base from J, the gap between germline ends came to 12 bases. This CDR3 is built from 13 residues. CDR3 DNA sequence: TGTGCCAGAACATACCCGAGGAACACTGAAGCTTTCTTG. Protein: CARTYPRNTEAFL.

This clonotype counts as medium-sized. The V and J genes are TRBV9 and TRBJ2-7, with D possibly matching TRBD1 (5 bases). V shed 4 bases and J shed 1 base, with 9 bases lying between them. CDR1 is SGDLS and CDR2 is YYNGEE in the germline V gene. The CDR3 runs 13 residues. In DNA form, the CDR3 reads TGTGCCAGCAGCCCCACAGGATCCTACGAGCAGTACTTC. Its translation is CASSPTGSYEQYF.

In its sample, this clonotype was seen once. V gene TRBV29-1 combines with J gene TRBJ2-7; 7 nucleotides match TRBD2. Germline CDR1 SQVTM, CDR2 ANQGSEA. V was pared by 1 base and J by 3 bases, with 9 bases of the junction left unmatched. This CDR3 comprises 15 residues. The CDR3 coding sequence is TGCAGCGTTGAAGGGCCCGCGGGGAGGGACTACGAGCAGTACTTC. Translating gives CSVEGPAGRDYEQYF.

This clonotype showed up many times. The chain has TRBV6-2 or TRBV6-3 and TRBJ1-5; D is undetermined. This CDR3 region has 15 residues. CDR1 MNHEY and CDR2 SVGEGT come from the germline V gene. The V end was cut by 0 bases, the J end by 3 bases, with 9 bases between. This chain's CDR3 is CASSYSTGFNQPQHF. CDR3 DNA: TGTGCCAGCAGTTACTCGACCGGGTTCAATCAGCCCCAGCATTTT.

This clonotype showed up just a few times. The gene calls are TRBV27 and TRBJ1-4; possibly TRBD1 for D (5 bases). Trimming took 10 bases from V and 4 from J, leaving 22 bases between them. This CDR3 contains 16 residues. The germline V gene has CDR1 MNHEY and CDR2 SMNVEV (reference sequence). This chain's CDR3 is CATKPGVGSDNEKLFF. In DNA form, the CDR3 reads TGTGCCACCAAGCCGGGGGTTGGTTCAGATAATGAAAAACTGTTTTTT.

J is TRBJ1-4 and V is TRBV19; 7 bases are a match to TRBD1. The CDR3 totals 15 residues. The germline V gene has CDR1 LNHDA and CDR2 SQIVND (reference sequence). V lost 5 bases and J lost 4; bases outside the gene matches: 7. Written as DNA, the CDR3 is TGTGCCAGTAGTGTCGACAGGGCGGTTAATGAAAAACTGTTTTTT. It encodes CASSVDRAVNEKLFF.

Judged by abundance, this clonotype is medium-sized (0.01 to 0.1%). V gene TRBV19 combines with J gene TRBJ2-1; D is perhaps TRBD2 (5 bases). Trimming left V 5 bases short and J 7 bases short, with 12 bases between. The CDR3 totals 13 residues. CDR1 is LNHDA and CDR2 is SQIVND in the germline V gene (reference sequence). The CDR3 loop is CASSQVRGNEQFF. As DNA, the CDR3 is TGTGCCAGTAGTCAGGTACGGGGTAATGAGCAGTTCTTC.

Comment on this clonotype: Given the absence of the conserved phenylalanine or tryptophan at the CDR3 end, a read error is likely. The chain is built from TRBV6-2 or TRBV6-3 and TRBJ1-5; possibly TRBD1 for D (6 bases). The CDR3 is 17 residues long. From germline, CDR1 is MNHEY and CDR2 SVGEGT. Trimming took 10 bases from V and 2 from J, leaving 24 bases between them. Here the CDR3 DNA reads TGTGCCACCATGTTTGGGGGCACCCCGTTCGGCAATCAGCCCCAGCATTTA. Translated: CATMFGGTPFGNQPQHL.